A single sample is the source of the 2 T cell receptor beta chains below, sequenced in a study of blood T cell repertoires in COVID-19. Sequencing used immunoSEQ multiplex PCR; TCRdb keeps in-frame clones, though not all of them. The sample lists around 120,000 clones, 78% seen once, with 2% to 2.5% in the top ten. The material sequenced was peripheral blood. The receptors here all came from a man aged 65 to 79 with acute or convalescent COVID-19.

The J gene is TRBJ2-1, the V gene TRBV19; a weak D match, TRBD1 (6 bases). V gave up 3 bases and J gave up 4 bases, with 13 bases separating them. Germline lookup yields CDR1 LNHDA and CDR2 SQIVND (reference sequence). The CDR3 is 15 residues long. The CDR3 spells CASSILTGQYNEQFF. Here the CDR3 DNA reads TGTGCCAGTAGTATTCTAACAGGACAGTACAATGAGCAGTTCTTC.

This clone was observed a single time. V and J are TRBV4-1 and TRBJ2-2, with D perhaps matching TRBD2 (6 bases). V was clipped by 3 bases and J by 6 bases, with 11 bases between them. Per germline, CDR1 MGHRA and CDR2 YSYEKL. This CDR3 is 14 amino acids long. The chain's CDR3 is CASSHGGAPGELFF. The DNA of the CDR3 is TGCGCCAGCAGCCATGGAGGGGCCCCCGGGGAGCTGTTTTTT.